This note documents a single TCR beta chain sequence. Its antigen is undetermined. Time point in this sample: patch test 2, 6 weeks after DPC sensitization. Treatment specified: therapeutic diphenylcyclopropenone sensitization with weekly scalp DPC. Before extraction, the whole blood was not fractionated, and total RNA was taken from it. TCRdb fed the RACE reads into MiXCR, producing one record per CDR3 protein. This sample carries a few hundred thousand distinct CDR3 sequences, about 6.3% of them seen once, and the ten largest clones take more than 5.5%. The data derive from a study of human T cells and chemical hapten exposure. Study-wide findings and caveats: With patch test score, the counts of PT1 expanded TCRs showed a positive correlation. Donors, who had alopecia, may show an immune response that differs from healthy people's.

This TCR was recovered from a woman aged 18 to 35 with alopecia areata. Some clones in this sample may be carry-over from other donors' samples. Sequenced material: whole blood, taken in connection with sensitization to the hapten diphenylcyclopropenone (DPC).

In DNA form, the CDR3 reads TGTGCCAGCAGGGACGGAGCGGGGGGGCGGACAGATACGCAGTATTTT. Its protein product is CASRDGAGGRTDTQYF. The J gene is TRBJ2-3, the V gene TRBV6-6; 10 bases fit TRBD2. This CDR3 is built from 16 residues. Germline V gene data show CDR1 as MNHNY and CDR2 as SVGAGI (reference sequence). V lost 6 bases to trimming and J lost 3 bases; unmatched junction nucleotides: 9.